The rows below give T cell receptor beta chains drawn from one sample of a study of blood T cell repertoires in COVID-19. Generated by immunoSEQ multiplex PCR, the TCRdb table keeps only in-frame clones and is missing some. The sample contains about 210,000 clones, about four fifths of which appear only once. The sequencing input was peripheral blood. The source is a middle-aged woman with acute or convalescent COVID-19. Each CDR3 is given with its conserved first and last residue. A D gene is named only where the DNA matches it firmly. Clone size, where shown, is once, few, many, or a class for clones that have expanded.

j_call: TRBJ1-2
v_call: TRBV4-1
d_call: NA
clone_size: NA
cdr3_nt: TGCGCCAGCAGCCAAGGACCAGGGGTGAATGGCTACACCTTC
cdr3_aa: CASSQGPGVNGYTF

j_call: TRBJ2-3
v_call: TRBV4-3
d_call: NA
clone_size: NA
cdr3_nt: TGCGCCAGCAGCCAAGATGGGGCCACAGATACGCAGTATTTT
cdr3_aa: CASSQDGATDTQYF

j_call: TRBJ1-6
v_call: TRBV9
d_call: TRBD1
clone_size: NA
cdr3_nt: TGTGCCAGCAGTACGACGGACAGGGAGACTTCACCCCTCCACTTT
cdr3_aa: CASSTTDRETSPLHF

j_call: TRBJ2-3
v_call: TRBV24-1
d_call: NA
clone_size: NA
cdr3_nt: TGTGCCACCAGTGACAGGAATATTGGGTTTGATACGCAGTATTTT
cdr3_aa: CATSDRNIGFDTQYF

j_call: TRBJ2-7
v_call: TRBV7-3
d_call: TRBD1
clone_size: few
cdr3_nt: TGTGCCAGCAGCCCAGGACAGGGGAACGACGAGCAGTACTTC
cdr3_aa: CASSPGQGNDEQYF

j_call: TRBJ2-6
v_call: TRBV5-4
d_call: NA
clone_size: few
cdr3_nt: TGTGCCAGCAGCTTGGGACAGCGCTCTGGGGCCAACGTCCTGACTTTC
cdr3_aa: CASSLGQRSGANVLTF

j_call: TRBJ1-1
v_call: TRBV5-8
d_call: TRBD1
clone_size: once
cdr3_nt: TGTGCCAGCACCTCTCTGAGGACAGGGATGATGAACACTGAAGCTTTCTTT
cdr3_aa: CASTSLRTGMMNTEAFF

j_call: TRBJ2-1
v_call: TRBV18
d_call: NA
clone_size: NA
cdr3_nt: TGTGCCAGCTCACGCCGGCCCGACACCTGGTACAATGAGCAGTTCTTC
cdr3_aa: CASSRRPDTWYNEQFF

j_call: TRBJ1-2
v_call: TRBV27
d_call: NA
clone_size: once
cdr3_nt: TGTGCCAGCAGTTTATCGCTTAACAGACCCTATGGCTACACCTTC
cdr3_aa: CASSLSLNRPYGYTF

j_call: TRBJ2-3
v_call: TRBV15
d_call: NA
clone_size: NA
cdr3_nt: TGTGCCACCAGCAGAGAAGGTCTAGAAGGATCCGATACGCAGTATTTT
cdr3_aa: CATSREGLEGSDTQYF

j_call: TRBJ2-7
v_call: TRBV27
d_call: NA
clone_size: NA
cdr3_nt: TGTGCCAGCAGTTTAAGTATGAGTTACGAGCAGTACTTC
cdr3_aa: CASSLSMSYEQYF

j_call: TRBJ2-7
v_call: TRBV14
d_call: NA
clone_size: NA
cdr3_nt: TGTGCCAGCAGCCAAGACTGGAGCTACGAGCAGTACTTC
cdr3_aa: CASSQDWSYEQYF

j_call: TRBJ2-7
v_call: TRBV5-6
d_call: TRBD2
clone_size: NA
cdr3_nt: TGTGCCAGCAGCGCGGGACTAACCCCGATGGAGCAGTACTTC
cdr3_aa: CASSAGLTPMEQYF

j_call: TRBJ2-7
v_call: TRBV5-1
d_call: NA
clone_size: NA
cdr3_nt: TGCGCCAGCAGCTTGGGGCCCACCTACGAGCAGTACTTC
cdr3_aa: CASSLGPTYEQYF

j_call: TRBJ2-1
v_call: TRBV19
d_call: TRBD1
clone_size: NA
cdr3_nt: TGTGCCAGTAGTATAGGACAGGGAATTTACAATGAGCAGTTCTTC
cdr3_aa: CASSIGQGIYNEQFF

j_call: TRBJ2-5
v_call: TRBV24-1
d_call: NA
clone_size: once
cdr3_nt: TGTGCCACCAGTGATCCGGTTCGGGGGACCCAGTACTTC
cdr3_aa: CATSDPVRGTQYF

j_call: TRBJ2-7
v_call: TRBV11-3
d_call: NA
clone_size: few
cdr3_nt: TGTGCCAGCAGCTTAGATCACGGTTCCGAGCAGTACTTC
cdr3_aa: CASSLDHGSEQYF

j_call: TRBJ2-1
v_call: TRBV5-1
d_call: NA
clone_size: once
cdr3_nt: TGCGCCAGCAGCTTGGGGGTCACTAGCCACTCCTACAATGAGCAGTTCTTC
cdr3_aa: CASSLGVTSHSYNEQFF

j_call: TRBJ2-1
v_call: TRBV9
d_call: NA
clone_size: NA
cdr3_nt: TGTGCCAGCAGCGTAGCACGTAACTATGAGCAGTTCTTC
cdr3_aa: CASSVARNYEQFF

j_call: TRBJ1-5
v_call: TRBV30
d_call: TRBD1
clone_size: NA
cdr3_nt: TGTGCCTGGAGTCCTATCCTACAGGGGAACGATCAGCCCCAGCATTTT
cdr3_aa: CAWSPILQGNDQPQHF

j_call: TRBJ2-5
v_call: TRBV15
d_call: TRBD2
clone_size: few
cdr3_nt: TGTGCCACCAGCAGACTCGGGACTAGGGGGAGAGAGACCCAGTACTTC
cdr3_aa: CATSRLGTRGRETQYF

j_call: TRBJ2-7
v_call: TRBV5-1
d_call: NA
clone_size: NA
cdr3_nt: TGCGCCAGCAGCTTACGGGACTCCTACGAGCAGTACTTC
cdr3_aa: CASSLRDSYEQYF

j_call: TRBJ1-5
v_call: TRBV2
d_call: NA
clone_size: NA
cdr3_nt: TGTGCCAGCAGGGCCCCTTCTCAGCCCCAGCATTTT
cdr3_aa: CASRAPSQPQHF

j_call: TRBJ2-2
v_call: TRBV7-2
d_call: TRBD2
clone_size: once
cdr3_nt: TGTGCCAGCAGCTTAGCGGCGGGGGGGACCACCGGGGAGCTGTTTTTT
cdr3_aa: CASSLAAGGTTGELFF

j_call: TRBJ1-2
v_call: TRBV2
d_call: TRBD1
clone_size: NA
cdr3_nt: TGTGCCAGCAGTGAAGCCGGGACAGGGATCAATGGCTACACCTTC
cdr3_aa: CASSEAGTGINGYTF

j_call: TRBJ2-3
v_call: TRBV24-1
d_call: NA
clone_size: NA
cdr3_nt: TGTGCCCTCCGGGGGGCCCCTGGTCGCACAGATACGCAGTATTTT
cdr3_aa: CALRGAPGRTDTQYF

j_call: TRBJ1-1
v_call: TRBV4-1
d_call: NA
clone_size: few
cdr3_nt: TGCGCCAGCAGCCAAGTCGGGGAAAGCACTGAAGCTTTCTTT
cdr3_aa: CASSQVGESTEAFF

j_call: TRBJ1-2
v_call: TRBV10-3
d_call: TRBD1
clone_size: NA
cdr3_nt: TGTGCCATCAGTGAGAGGGTCTCTCAGGGGGACGGCTACACCTTC
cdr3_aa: CAISERVSQGDGYTF

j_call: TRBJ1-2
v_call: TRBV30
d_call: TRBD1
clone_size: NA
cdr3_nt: TGTGCCTGGGGAAGACAGGGGGCAAGGTATGGCTACACCTTC
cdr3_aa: CAWGRQGARYGYTF

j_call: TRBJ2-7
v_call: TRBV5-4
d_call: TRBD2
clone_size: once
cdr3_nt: TGTGCCAGCAGCACCAGGGATCCAAGCGGGAGAAGGTCCTACGAGCAGTACTTC
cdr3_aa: CASSTRDPSGRRSYEQYF

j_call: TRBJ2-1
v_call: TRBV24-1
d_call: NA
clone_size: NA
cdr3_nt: TGTGCCACCAGTGACCCCACAGGGATCGAGAATGAGCAGTTCTTC
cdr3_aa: CATSDPTGIENEQFF

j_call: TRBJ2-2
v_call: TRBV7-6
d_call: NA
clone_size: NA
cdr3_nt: TGTGCCAGCAGCTTAGGACAAACCCACACCGGGGAGCTGTTTTTT
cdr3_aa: CASSLGQTHTGELFF

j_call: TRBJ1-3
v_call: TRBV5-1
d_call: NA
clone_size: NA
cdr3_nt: TGCGCCAGCAGCTTTAGTGGCGACAATAGAAACACCATATATTTT
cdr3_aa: CASSFSGDNRNTIYF

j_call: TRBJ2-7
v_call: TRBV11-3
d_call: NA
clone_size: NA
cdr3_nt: TGTGCCAGCAGCCCGACAACAGACTACGAGCAGTACTTC
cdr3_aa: CASSPTTDYEQYF

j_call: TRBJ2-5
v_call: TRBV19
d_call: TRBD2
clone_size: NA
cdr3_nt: TGTGCCAGTAGTACGCGGGAGGGCCCAGAGACCCAGTACTTC
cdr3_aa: CASSTREGPETQYF

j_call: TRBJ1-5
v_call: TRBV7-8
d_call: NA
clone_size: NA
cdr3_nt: TGTGCCAGCAGCCGATCTCGGCAGCCCCAGCATTTT
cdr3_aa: CASSRSRQPQHF

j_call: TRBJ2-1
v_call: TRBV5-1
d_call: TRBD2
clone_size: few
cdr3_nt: TGCGCCAGCAGCTTGTTATCTAGCGGGGGGCCTTACAATGAGCAGTTCTTC
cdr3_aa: CASSLLSSGGPYNEQFF

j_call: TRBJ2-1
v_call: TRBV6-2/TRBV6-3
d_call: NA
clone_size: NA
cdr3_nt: TGTGCCAGCAGTTACTCCCCTTTCCAGGGAGGTGAGCAGTTCTTC
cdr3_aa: CASSYSPFQGGEQFF

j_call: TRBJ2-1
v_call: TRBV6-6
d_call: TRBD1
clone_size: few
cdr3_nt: TGTGCCAGCAGTTACCAGGGGGCCTACAATGAGCAGTTCTTC
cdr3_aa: CASSYQGAYNEQFF

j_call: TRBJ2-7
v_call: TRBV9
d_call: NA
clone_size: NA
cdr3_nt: TGTGCCAGCAGCCCTCGTCCGGGACTTGGCCGAGAGCAGTACTTC
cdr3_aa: CASSPRPGLGREQYF

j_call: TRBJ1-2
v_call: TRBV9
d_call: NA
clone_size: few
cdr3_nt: TGTGCCAGCAGCCCAGACCTCGAGGGGAGGGGCTACACCTTC
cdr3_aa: CASSPDLEGRGYTF

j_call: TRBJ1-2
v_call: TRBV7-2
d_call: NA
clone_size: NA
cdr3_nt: TGTGCCAGCAGCTTAGCGCTACAGGGCCGGTTGGGCTACACCTTC
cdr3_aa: CASSLALQGRLGYTF

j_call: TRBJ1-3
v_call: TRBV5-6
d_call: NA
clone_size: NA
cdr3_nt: TGTGCCAGCAGCTTTGAGGGATCTGGAAACACCATATATTTT
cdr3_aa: CASSFEGSGNTIYF

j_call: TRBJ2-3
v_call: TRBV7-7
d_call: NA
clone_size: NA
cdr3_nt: TGTGCCAGCAGCCGCGACTATCCCGCAGATACGCAGTATTTT
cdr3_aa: CASSRDYPADTQYF

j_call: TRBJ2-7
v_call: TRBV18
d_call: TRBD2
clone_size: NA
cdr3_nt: TGTGCCAGCTCACCACCTAGCGGGGTATACGAGCAGTACTTC
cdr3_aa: CASSPPSGVYEQYF

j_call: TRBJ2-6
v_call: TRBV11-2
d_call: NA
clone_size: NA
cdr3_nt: TGTGCCAGCAGCTTCCAGGTGACGAGCTCTGGGGCCAACGTCCTGACTTTC
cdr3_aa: CASSFQVTSSGANVLTF